This T cell receptor (beta chain) was sequenced during a study of tumor-infiltrating lymphocytes in primary liver carcinoma (dated 2017 in TCRdb). For context, the study as a whole: Hepatocellular carcinoma (four) or combined HCC and intrahepatic cholangiocarcinoma (one) was present in the five patients, who were three men and two women aged 30 to 69 years. Tumors of the five patients were stage T1-T3 N0M0 with maximum diameters of roughly 4.2 to 11 cm. Roughly 3.5 to 8 million productive TCRbeta reads were obtained per sample, and no significant difference in read depth was found between tissue types. TCRbeta repertoire sequencing, expression microarrays and whole-exome sequencing were combined in the study across five regions of each liver tumor, with adjacent normal tissue and blood also included. A total of approximately 35 specimens from 5 patients underwent TCRbeta repertoire sequencing, comprising some 25 tumor regions, 5 adjacent noncancerous liver tissues and 5 peripheral blood samples. To link TCRbeta repertoire diversity with the local molecular phenotype, the 25 or so tumor region samples were profiled using Agilent mRNA microarrays. Reproducibility between technical replicate repertoires was high, with correlation coefficients above 0.95 and mean shared-clone rates approximately 0.91.

General study outcomes and caveats: Comparison of CD4+ and CD8+ T cell repertoires was precluded by the use of bulk unsorted samples. Only the TCR beta chain was sequenced, so true repertoire diversity is likely underestimated because unpaired alpha chains were not captured. The top 250 clones accounted for a significantly greater share of the repertoire in tumors than in blood (p = 0.039). With just a handful of patients in the study, the authors point out that the findings should be validated in a larger study. Repertoire overlap was higher between tumor regions (mean roughly 35%) than tumor-adjacent (around 17%) or tumor-blood (approximately 15%) pairs, consistent with antigen-driven expansion. Just about 7.5-25% of top clones turned up in all five regions of a tumor, which suggests spatial heterogeneity among tumor-infiltrating T cells.

This clonotype has ten or more counts. What this receptor recognizes is not known. No base-level quality is on record; no much larger clone is a single base apart. Total RNA and DNA were co-extracted without cell sorting from 20-30 mg of bulk tissue using the AllPrep DNA/RNA mini kit. Between late 2015 and 2016, about 5 patients in China with histopathologically diagnosed primary liver carcinoma had their tumors surgically resected. At the time of sampling, the patients were treatment-naive and had chronic HBV infection. Each tumor was sampled at five spatially separated regions: the superior, inferior, left-lateral and right-lateral poles and the tumor centre. More than 90% viable tumor cells were found by histology in every tumor sample. Fresh tumor and adjacent tissue pieces were bisected; one half was stored in RNAlater at -80°C, the other sent for histology. TCRbeta-specific cDNA was reverse-transcribed from about 500 ng total RNA using a constant-region primer and ProtoScript II reverse transcriptase. The TCRbeta libraries were prepared through three rounds of nested multiplex PCR following a slightly modified ARM-PCR procedure. Each of the first two PCR rounds ran for roughly 9 cycles using multiplex TRBV1-TRBV30 forward primers together with a Cbeta reverse primer. Sample barcodes and Illumina adapters were added in a final 25-cycle PCR using Deep VentR polymerase. Amplicons of 200-500 bp were gel-purified with a QIAquick gel extraction kit before sequencing. An Illumina HiSeq 2500 was used to sequence the TCRbeta amplicons with 250-bp paired-end reads. As for how the authors treated the data: To recover full CDR3 sequences, reads were quality-trimmed using Trimmomatic v0.33 and paired reads were then merged using FLASH v1.2.11. MiGEC v1.2.1b assigned V, D and J germline segments to the rearranged TCRbeta sequences. Clonotype statistics and Shannon-Wiener diversity indices were computed with VDJtools v1.0.0. To cut down on sampling bias, every analysis after diversity analysis relied on just the 250 most abundant clonotypes from each sample. TCRdb redid the processing of the public reads, applying fastp at Q25 and MiXCR, and retained in-frame beta chains. Every CDR3 protein is listed once, alongside the most common genes and DNA of its rows. The V and J calls here are based on TCRdb, not the publication. This sample gives some 30,000 distinct CDR3 sequences in total; around 66% of them show up just once. The ten biggest clones cover under 40% of the sample.

V and J are truncated by 10 bases and 0 bases respectively, leaving an intervening sequence of 10 bases. Including cysteine and phenylalanine, the CDR3 has 13 amino acids. Only the CDR3 portion is preserved as DNA: 39 bases, with reading frame beginning at the first base. As encoded in the germline V gene, CDR1 is ENHRY while CDR2 is SYGVKD. The chain links TRBV10-3 with TRBJ1-3; the D gene identity is not certain. This TCR came from a woman between 25 and 40 years old with primary liver carcinoma and hepatitis B virus infection. The sample comprised liver tumor tissue from sampling region 3. This specimen's cell subset or site label, interpreted: tumor region T3, left-lateral pole. In nucleotide form, the sequence is TGTGCCACTCCAGGAAGCTCTGGAAACACCATATATTTT. The resulting protein is CATPGSSGNTIYF.